The T cell receptor (beta chain) described here comes from a study of T cell responses to AZD1222 COVID-19 vaccine. Study as a whole: It was second doses at about 4 or about 12 weeks that were pooled. Study-wide results and limits: Donors were largely white British and mainly female; clonal diversity was possibly underestimated. Breadth and depth of Spike-specific TCRs rose after two AZD1222 doses.

The CDR3 totals 13 residues. Per germline, CDR1 SGHNT and CDR2 YENEEA. The junction had 6 bases not matched to a gene; V was cut back by 3 bases and J by 7 bases. Profiling relied on immunoSEQ multiplex PCR, and the TCRdb table lists in-frame clones only, not all of them. The sample has under 130,000 clones; 75% to 95% are singletons. Regarding this clone: Its specificity is not known.

The sample consisted of peripheral blood, taken on day 0 of AZD1222 vaccination. The source is an adult in good health. V is TRBV11-3 and J is TRBJ2-7; TRBD1 matches 7 bases. This CDR3 is CASSFTGVGEQYF. As DNA, the CDR3 is TGTGCCAGCAGCTTCACAGGGGTCGGGGAGCAGTACTTC.